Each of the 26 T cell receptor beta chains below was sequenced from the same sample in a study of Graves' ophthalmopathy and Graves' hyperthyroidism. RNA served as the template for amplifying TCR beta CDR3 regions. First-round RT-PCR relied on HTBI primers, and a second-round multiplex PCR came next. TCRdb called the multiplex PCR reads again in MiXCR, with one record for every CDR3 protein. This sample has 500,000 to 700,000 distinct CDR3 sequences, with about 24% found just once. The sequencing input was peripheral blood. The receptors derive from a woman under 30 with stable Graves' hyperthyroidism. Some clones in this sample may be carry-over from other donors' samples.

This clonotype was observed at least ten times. CDR3 sequence reads: CASSPTGGRETQYF. CDR3 DNA sequence: TGTGCCAGCAGTCCTACAGGGGGCCGGGAGACCCAGTACTTC. The chain employs TRBV6-1 and TRBJ2-5; 9 nucleotides line up with TRBD1. After removal of 5 bases from V and 5 bases from J, the junction contained 6 bases not matched to a gene. CDR3 size: 14 residues. CDR1 and CDR2 from the germline V gene are MNHNS and SASEGT.

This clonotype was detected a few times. The CDR3: CASSMSSMSMEQYF. The CDR3 nucleotides are TGTGCCAGCTCTATGTCCAGCATGAGTATGGAGCAGTACTTC. The genes are TRBV11-2 and TRBJ2-7, with D unresolved. CDR1 SGHAT and CDR2 FQNNGV come from the germline V gene. The V gene lost 8 bases and the J gene lost 7 bases, with 21 bases spanning the gap. The length of the CDR3 is 14 residues.

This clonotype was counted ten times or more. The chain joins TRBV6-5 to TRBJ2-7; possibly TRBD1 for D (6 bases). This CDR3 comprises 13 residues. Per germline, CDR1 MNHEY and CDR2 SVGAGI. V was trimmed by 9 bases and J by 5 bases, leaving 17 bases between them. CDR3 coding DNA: TGTGCCAGGGGGGAAACAGGGTCGGACGAGCAGTACTTC. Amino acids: CARGETGSDEQYF.

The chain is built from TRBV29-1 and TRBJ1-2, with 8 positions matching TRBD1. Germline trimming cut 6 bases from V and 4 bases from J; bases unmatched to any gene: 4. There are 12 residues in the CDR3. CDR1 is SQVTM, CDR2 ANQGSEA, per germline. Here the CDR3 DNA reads TGCAGCGTGACGACAGGGGTCTATGGCTACACCTTC. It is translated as CSVTTGVYGYTF.

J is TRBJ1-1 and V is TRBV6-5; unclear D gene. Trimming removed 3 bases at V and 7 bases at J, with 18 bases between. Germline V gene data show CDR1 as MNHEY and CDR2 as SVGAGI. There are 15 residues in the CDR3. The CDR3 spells CASSYSKGWAFEAFF. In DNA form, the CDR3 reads TGTGCCAGCAGTTATAGTAAAGGGTGGGCCTTTGAAGCTTTCTTT.

The CDR3 reads CASSFGQYTGELFF. The CDR3 region has the DNA TGTGCCAGCAGTTTTGGGCAGTACACCGGGGAGCTGTTTTTT. The rearrangement links TRBV27 to TRBJ2-2; D remains unclear. The germline CDR1 and CDR2 sequences are MNHEY and SMNVEV (reference sequence). V shed 3 bases and J shed 3 bases, with 8 bases lying between them. This CDR3 has 14 amino acids.

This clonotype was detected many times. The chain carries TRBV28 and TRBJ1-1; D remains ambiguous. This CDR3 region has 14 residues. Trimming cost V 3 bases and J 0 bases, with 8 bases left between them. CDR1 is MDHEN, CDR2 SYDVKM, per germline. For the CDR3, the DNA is TGTGCCAGCAGTTTTTATCTAATGAACACTGAAGCTTTCTTT. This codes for CASSFYLMNTEAFF.

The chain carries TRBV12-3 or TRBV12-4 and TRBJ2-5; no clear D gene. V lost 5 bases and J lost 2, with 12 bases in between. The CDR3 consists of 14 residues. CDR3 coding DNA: TGTGCCAGCAGTACCGTTGGGGATCAAGAGACCCAGTACTTC. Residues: CASSTVGDQETQYF.

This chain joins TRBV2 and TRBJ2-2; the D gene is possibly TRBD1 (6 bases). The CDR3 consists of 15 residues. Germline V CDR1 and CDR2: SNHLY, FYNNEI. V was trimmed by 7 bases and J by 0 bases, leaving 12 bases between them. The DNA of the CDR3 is TGTGCCAGCAAACAGGGCTTCCCGAACACCGGGGAGCTGTTTTTT. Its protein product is CASKQGFPNTGELFF.

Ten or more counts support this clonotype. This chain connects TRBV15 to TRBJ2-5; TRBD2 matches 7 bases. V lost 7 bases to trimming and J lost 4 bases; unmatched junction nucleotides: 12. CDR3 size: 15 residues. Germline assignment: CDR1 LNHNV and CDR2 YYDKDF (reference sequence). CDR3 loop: CATTPERGQGETQYF. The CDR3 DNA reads TGTGCCACCACCCCTGAGCGGGGCCAGGGAGAGACCCAGTACTTC. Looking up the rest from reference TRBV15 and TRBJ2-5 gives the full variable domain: DAMVIQNPRYQVTQFGKPVTLSCSQTLNHNVMYWYQQKSSQAPKLLFHYYDKDFNNEADTPDNFQSRRPNTSFCFLDIRSPGLGDTAMYLCATTPERGQGETQYFGPGTRLLVL.

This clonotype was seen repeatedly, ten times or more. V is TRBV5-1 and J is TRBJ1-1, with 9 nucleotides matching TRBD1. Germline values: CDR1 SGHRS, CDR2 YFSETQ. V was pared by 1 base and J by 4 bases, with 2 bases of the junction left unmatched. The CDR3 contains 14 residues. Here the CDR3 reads CASSLWDRATEAFF. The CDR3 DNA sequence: TGCGCCAGCAGCTTGTGGGACAGGGCCACTGAAGCTTTCTTT.

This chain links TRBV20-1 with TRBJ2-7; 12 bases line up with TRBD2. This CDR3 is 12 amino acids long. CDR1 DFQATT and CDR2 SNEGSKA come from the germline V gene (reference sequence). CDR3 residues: CSGGLAGNEQYF. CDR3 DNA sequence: TGCAGCGGAGGACTAGCGGGAAACGAGCAGTACTTC.

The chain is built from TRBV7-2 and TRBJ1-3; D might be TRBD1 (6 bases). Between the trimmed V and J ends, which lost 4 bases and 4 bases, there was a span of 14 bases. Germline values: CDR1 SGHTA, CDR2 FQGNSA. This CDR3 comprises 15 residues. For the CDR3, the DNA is TGTGCCAGCAGCTCGACAGGAATGGGAGGAAACACCATATATTTT. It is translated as CASSSTGMGGNTIYF.

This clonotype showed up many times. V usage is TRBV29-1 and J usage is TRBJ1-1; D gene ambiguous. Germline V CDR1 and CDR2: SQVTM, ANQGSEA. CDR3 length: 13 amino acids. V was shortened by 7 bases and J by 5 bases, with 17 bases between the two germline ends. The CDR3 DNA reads TGCAGCGCTCGGGCAAGTCTAGATACTGAAGCTTTCTTT. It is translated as CSARASLDTEAFF.

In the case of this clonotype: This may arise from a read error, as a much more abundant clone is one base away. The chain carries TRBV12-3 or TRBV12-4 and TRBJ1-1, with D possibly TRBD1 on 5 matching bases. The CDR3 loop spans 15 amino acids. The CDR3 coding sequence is TGTGCCAGCACTCCAATCCTGCGGGGGAACACTGAATCTTTCTTT. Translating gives CASTPILRGNTESFF.

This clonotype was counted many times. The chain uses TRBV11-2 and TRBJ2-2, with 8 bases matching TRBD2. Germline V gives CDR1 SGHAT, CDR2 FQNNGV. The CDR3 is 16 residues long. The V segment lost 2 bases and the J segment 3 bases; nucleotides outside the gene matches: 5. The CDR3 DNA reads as TGTGCCAGCAGCTTAACCGGGACTAGGCACACCGGGGAGCTGTTTTTT. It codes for CASSLTGTRHTGELFF. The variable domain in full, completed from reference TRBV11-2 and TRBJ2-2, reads EAGVAQSPRYKIIEKRQSVAFWCNPISGHATLYWYQQILGQGPKLLIQFQNNGVVDDSQLPKDRFSAERLKGVDSTLKIQPAKLEDSAVYLCASSLTGTRHTGELFFGEGSRLTVL.

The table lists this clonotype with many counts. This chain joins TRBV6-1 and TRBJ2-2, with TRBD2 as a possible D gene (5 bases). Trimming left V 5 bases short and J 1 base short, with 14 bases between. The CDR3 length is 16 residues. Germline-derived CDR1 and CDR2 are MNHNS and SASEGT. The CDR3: CASSRGSEMNTGELFF. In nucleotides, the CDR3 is TGTGCCAGCAGTCGGGGTTCGGAGATGAACACCGGGGAGCTGTTTTTT.

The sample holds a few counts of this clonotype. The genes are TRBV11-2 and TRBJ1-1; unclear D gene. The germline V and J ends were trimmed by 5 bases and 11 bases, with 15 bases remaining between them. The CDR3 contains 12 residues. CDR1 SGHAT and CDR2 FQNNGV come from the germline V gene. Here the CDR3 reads CASSPPLLEAFF. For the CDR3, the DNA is TGTGCCAGCAGCCCGCCTCTCCTTGAGGCTTTCTTT.

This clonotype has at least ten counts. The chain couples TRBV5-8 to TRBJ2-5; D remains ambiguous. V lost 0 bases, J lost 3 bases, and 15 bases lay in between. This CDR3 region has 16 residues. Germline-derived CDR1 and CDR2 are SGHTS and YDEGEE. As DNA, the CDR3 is TGTGCCAGCAGCTTGGCAGGTCCAATGAGTAAAGAGACCCAGTACTTC. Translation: CASSLAGPMSKETQYF.

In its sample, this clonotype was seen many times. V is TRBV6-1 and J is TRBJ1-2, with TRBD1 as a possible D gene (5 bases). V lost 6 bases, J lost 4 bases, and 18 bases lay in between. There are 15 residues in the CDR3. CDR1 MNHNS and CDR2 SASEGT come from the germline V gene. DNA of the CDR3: TGTGCCAGCAGCGACAGCGGGACGGATTTCTATGGCTACACCTTC. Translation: CASSDSGTDFYGYTF.

In DNA form, the CDR3 reads TGTGCCAGCAAGCGAACCATCTCGGCGGGAGAGACCGGGGAGCTGTTTTTT. Translated, it gives CASKRTISAGETGELFF. The chain joins TRBV2 to TRBJ2-2, with TRBD2 matching 7 bases. Germline CDR1 reads SNHLY; CDR2 reads FYNNEI. V shed 7 bases and J 5 bases; nucleotides not matched to a gene: 16. The CDR3 consists of 17 residues.

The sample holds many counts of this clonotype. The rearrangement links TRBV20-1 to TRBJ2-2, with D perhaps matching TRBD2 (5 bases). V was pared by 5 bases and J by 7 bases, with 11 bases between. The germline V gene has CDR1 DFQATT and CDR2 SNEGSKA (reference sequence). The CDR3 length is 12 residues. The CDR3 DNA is TGCAGTGCTGGAGGACGAGTCGGGGAGCTGTTTTTT. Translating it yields CSAGGRVGELFF.

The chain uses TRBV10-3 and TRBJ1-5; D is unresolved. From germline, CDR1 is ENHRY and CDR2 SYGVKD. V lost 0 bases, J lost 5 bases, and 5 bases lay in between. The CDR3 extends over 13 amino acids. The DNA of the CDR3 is TGTGCCATCAGTGAGTCGGATTATCAGCCCCAGCATTTT. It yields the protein CAISESDYQPQHF.

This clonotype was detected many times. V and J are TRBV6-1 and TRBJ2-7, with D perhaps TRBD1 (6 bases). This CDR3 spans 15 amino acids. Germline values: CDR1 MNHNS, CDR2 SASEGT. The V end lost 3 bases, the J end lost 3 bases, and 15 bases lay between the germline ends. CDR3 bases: TGTGCCAGCAGTGATAATTGGGACACATACTACGAGCAGTACTTC. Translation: CASSDNWDTYYEQYF.

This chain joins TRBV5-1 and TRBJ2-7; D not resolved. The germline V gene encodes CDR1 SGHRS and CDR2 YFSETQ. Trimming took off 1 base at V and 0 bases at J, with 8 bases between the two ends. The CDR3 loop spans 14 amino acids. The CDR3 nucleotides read TGCGCCAGCAGCTTGCCGACCGTCTCCTACGAGCAGTACTTC. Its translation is CASSLPTVSYEQYF.

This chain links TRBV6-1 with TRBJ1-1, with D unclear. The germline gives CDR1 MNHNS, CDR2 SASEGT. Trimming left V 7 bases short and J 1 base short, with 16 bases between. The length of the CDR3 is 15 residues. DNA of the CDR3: TGTGCCAGCACATACGGTGGGTCAGCGAACACTGAAGCTTTCTTT. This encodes CASTYGGSANTEAFF.